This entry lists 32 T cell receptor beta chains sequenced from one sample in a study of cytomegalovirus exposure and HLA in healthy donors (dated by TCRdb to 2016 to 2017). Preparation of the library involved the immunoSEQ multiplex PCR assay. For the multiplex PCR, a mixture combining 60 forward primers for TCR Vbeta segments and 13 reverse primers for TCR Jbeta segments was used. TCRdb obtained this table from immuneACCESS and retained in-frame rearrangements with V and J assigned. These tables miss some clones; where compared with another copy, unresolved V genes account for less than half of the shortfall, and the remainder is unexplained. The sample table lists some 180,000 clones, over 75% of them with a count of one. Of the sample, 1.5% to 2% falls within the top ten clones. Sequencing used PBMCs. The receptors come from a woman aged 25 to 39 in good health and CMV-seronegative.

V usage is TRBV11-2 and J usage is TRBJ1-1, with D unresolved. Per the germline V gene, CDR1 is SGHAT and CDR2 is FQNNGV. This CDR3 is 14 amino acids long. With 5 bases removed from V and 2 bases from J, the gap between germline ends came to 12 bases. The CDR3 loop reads CASSPRDSNTEAFF. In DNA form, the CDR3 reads TGTGCCAGCAGCCCTCGGGATTCAAACACTGAAGCTTTCTTT.

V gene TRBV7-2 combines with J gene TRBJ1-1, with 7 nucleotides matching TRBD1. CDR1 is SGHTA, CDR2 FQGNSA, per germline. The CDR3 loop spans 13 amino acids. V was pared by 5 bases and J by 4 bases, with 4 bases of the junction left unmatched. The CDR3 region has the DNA TGTGCCAGCAGCATCGACAGGGCCACTGAAGCTTTCTTT. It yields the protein CASSIDRATEAFF.

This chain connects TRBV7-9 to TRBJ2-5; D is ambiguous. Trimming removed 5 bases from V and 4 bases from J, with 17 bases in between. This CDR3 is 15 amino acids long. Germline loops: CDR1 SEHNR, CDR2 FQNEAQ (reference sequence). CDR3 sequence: CASSPLPETGETQYF. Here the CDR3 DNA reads TGTGCCAGCAGCCCTTTGCCTGAGACTGGAGAGACCCAGTACTTC.

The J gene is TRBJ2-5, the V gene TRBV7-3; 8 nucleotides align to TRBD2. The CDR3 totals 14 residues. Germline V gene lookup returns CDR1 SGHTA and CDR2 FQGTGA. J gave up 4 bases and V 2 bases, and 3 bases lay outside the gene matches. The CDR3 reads CASSLRGGTETQYF. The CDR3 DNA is TGTGCCAGCAGCTTACGGGGGGGCACAGAGACCCAGTACTTC.

This CDR3 is CASRADLSSYEQYF. In DNA, the CDR3 is TGTGCCAGCAGGGCGGATCTAAGCTCCTACGAGCAGTACTTC. The genes are TRBV2 and TRBJ2-7; D is ambiguous. The CDR3 contains 14 residues. Trimming stripped 6 bases from V and 0 bases from J, with 12 bases between. Germline CDR1 and CDR2: SNHLY and FYNNEI.

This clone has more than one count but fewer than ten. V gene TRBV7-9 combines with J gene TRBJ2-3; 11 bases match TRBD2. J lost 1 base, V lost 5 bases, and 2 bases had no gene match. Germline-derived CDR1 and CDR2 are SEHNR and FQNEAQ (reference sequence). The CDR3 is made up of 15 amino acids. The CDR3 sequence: CASSPSGGRTDTQYF. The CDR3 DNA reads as TGTGCCAGCAGCCCTAGCGGGGGGCGCACAGATACGCAGTATTTT.

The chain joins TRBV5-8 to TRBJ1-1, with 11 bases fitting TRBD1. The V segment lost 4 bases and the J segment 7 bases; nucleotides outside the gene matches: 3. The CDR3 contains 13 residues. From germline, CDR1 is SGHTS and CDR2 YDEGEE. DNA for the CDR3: TGTGCCAGCAGCAGGGACAGGGGGATTGAAGCTTTCTTT. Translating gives CASSRDRGIEAFF. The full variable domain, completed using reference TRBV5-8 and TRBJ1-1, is EAGVTQSPTHLIKTRGQQATLRCSPISGHTSVYWYQQALGLGLQFLLWYDEGEERNRGNFPPRFSGRQFPNYSSELNVNALELEDSALYLCASSRDRGIEAFFGQGTRLTVV.

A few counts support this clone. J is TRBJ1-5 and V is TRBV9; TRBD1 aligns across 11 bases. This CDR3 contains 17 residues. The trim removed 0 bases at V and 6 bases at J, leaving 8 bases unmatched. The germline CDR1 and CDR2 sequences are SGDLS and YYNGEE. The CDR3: CASSVGPAGTGGQPQHF. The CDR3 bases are TGTGCCAGCAGCGTAGGCCCTGCCGGGACAGGGGGTCAGCCCCAGCATTTT.

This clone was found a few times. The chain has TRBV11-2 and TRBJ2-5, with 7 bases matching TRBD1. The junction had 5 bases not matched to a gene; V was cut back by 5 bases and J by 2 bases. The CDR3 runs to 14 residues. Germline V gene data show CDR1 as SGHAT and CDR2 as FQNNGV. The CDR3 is CASSLWTGQETQYF. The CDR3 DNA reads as TGTGCCAGCAGCCTATGGACAGGACAAGAGACCCAGTACTTC.

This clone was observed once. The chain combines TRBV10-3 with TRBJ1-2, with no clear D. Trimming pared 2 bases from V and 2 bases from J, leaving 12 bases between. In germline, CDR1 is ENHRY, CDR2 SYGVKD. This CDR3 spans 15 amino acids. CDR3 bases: TGTGCCATCAGTGAGGAGGGCGGGCCCAACTATGGCTACACCTTC. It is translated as CAISEEGGPNYGYTF.

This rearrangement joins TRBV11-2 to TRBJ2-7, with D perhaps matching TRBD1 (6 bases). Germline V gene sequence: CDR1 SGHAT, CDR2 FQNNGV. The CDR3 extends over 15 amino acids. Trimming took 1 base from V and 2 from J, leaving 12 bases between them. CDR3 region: CASSLVVRGAYEQYF. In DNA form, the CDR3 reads TGTGCCAGCAGCTTAGTGGTCAGGGGCGCCTACGAGCAGTACTTC.

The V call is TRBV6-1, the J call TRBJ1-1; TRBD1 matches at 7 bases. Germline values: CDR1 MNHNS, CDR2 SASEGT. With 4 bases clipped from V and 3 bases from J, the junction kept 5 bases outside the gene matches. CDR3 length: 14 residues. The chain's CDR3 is CASSASGGYTEAFF. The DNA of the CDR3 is TGTGCCAGCAGTGCTTCAGGGGGTTACACTGAAGCTTTCTTT.

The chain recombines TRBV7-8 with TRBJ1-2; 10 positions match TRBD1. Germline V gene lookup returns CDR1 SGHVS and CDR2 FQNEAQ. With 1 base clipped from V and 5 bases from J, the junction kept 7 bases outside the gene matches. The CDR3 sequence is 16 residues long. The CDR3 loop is CASSLDVDRGEYGYTF. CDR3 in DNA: TGTGCCAGCAGCTTAGACGTGGACAGGGGGGAATATGGCTACACCTTC.

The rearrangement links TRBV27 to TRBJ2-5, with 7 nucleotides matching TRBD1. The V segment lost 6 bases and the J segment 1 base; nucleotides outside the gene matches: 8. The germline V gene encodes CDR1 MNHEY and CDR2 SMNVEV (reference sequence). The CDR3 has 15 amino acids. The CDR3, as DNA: TGTGCCAGCAGATCCGGGACAGTTCCCCAAGAGACCCAGTACTTC. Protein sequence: CASRSGTVPQETQYF.

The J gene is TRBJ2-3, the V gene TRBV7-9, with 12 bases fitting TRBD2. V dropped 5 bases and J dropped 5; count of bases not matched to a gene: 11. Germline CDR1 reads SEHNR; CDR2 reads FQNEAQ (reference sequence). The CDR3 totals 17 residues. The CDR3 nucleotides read TGTGCCAGCAGCAATTTGCCGACTAGCGGGGGAAAAGATACGCAGTATTTT. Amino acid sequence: CASSNLPTSGGKDTQYF.

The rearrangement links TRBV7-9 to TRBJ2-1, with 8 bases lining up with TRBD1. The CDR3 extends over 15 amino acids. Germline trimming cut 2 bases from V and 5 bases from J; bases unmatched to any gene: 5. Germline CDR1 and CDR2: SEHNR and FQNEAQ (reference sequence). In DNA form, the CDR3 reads TGTGCCAGCAGCTTATTCAGACAGGGGCACAATGAGCAGTTCTTC. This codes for CASSLFRQGHNEQFF.

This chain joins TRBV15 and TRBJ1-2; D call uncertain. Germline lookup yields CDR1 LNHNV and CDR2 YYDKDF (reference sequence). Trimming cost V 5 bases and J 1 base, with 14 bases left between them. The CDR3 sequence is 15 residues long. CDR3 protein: CATSRPGTVNYGYTF. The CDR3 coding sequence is TGTGCCACCAGCCGCCCCGGCACAGTTAACTATGGCTACACCTTC.

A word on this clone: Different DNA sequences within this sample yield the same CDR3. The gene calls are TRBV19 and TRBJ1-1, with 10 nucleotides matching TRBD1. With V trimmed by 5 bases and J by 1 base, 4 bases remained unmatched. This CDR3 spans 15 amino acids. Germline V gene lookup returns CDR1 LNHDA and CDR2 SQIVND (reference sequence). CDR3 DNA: TGTGCCAGTAGTTTGGACAGGGGGGAGAACACTGAAGCTTTCTTT. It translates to CASSLDRGENTEAFF.

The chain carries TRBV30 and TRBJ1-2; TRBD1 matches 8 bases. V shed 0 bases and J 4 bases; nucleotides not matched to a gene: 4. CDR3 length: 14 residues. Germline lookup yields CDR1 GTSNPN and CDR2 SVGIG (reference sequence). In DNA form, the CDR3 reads TGTGCCTGGAGTGTTACCCAGGGGGCCTATGGCTACACCTTC. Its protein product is CAWSVTQGAYGYTF.

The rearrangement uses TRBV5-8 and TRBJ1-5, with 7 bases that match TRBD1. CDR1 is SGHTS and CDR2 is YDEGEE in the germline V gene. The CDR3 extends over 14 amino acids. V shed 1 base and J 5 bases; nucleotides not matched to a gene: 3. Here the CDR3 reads CASSLSGGDQPQHF. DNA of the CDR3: TGTGCCAGCAGCTTGTCAGGGGGAGATCAGCCCCAGCATTTT.

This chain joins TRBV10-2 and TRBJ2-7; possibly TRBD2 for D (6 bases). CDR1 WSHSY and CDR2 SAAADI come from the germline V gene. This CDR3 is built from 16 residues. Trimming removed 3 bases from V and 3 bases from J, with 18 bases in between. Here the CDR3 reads CASSDRLSTRGYEQYF. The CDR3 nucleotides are TGCGCCAGCAGTGATAGGCTGTCTACGCGGGGCTACGAGCAGTACTTC.

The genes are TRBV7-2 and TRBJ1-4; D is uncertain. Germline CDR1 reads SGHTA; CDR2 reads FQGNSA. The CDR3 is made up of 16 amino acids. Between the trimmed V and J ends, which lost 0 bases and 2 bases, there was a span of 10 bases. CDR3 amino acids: CASSLAGGITNEKLFF. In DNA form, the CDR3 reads TGTGCCAGCAGCTTAGCGGGAGGGATTACTAATGAAAAACTGTTTTTT.

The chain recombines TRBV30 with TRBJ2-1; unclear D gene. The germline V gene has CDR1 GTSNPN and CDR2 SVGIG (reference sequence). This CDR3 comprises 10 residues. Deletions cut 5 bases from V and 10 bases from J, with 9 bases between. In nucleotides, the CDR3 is TGTGCCTGGGGCGCGGTCGAGCAGTTCTTC. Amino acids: CAWGAVEQFF.

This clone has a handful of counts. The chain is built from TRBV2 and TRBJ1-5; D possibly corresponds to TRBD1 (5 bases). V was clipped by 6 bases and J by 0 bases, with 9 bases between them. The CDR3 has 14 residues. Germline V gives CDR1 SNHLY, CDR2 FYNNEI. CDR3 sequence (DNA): TGTGCCAGCAGGGCGGGGGTTAGCAATCAGCCCCAGCATTTT. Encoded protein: CASRAGVSNQPQHF.

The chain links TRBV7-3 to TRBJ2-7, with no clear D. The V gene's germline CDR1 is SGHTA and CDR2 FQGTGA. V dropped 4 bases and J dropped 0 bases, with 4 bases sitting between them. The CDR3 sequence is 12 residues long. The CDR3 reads CASSSSSYEQYF. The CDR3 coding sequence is TGTGCCAGCAGCTCCAGCTCCTACGAGCAGTACTTC. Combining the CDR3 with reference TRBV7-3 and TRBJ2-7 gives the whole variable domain GAGVSQTPSNKVTEKGKYVELRCDPISGHTALYWYRQSLGQGPEFLIYFQGTGAADDSGLPNDRFFAVRPEGSVSTLKIQRTERGDSAVYLCASSSSSYEQYFGPGTRLTVT.

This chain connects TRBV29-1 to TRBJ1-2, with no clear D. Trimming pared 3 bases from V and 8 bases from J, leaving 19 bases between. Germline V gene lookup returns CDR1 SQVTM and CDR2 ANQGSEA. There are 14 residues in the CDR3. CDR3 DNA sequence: TGCAGCGTTGAGAGGGTTGGTAAAGGGAGCGGCTACACCTTC. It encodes CSVERVGKGSGYTF. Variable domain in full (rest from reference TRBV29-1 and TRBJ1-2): SAVISQKPSRDICQRGTSLTIQCQVDSQVTMMFWYRQQPGQSLTLIATANQGSEATYESGFVIDKFPISRPNLTFSTLTVSNMSPEDSSIYLCSVERVGKGSGYTFGSGTRLTVV.

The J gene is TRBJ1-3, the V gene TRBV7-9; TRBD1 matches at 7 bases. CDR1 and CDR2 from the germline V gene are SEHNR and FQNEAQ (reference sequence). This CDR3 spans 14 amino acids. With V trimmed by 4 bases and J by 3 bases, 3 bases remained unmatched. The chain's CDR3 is CASSSRGFGNTIYF. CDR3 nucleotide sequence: TGTGCCAGCAGCTCCAGGGGGTTTGGAAACACCATATATTTT.

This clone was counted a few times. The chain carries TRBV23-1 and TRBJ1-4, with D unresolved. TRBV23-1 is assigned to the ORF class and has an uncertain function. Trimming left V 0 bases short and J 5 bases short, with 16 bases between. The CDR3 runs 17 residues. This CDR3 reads CASSQSRRLPLNEKLFF. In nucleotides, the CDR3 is TGCGCCAGCAGTCAATCCCGTCGACTGCCCTTAAATGAAAAACTGTTTTTT.

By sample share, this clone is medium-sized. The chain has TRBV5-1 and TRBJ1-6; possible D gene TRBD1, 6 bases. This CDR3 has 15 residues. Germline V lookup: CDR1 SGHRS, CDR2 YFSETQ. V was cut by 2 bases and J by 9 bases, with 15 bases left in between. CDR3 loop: CASSFAAGESSPLHF. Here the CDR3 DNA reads TGCGCCAGCAGCTTCGCGGCAGGGGAAAGTTCACCCCTCCACTTT.

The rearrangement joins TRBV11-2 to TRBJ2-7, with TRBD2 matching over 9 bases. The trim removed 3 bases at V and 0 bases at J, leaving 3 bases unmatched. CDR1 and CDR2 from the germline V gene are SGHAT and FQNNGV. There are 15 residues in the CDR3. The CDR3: CASSFSGGSSYEQYF. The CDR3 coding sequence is TGTGCCAGCAGCTTTAGCGGGGGCAGCTCCTACGAGCAGTACTTC.

The CDR3 nucleotides read TGTGCCAGCAGCGAGGACAGGGCTGGCACAGATACGCAGTATTTT. Encoded protein: CASSEDRAGTDTQYF. The gene calls are TRBV2 and TRBJ2-3; 8 bases align to TRBD1. Germline CDR1 reads SNHLY; CDR2 reads FYNNEI. J lost 1 base, V lost 6 bases, and 6 bases had no gene match. The CDR3 length is 15 residues.

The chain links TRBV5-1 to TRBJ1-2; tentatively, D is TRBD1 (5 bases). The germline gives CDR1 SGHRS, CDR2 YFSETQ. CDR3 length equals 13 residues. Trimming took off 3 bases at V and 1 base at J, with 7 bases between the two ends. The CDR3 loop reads CASSSDSNYGYTF. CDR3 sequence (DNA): TGCGCCAGCAGCTCCGACAGTAACTATGGCTACACCTTC.